The 2 T cell receptor beta chains listed next were all sequenced from one sample in a study of blood T cell repertoires in COVID-19. Assay: immunoSEQ multiplex PCR; the TCRdb copy retains only in-frame clones and omits some. The sample records fewer than 120,000 clones, approximately 68% being singletons. Sequenced input: peripheral blood. The source is a woman aged 60-75 years with acute or convalescent COVID-19.

V is TRBV7-9 and J is TRBJ2-1; 7 bases fit TRBD1. This CDR3 comprises 15 residues. The germline V gene encodes CDR1 SEHNR and CDR2 FQNEAQ (reference sequence). The junction had 4 bases not matched to a gene; V was cut back by 2 bases and J by 3 bases. The DNA for the CDR3 is TGTGCCAGCAGCTTACGGCAGGGGGACTACAATGAGCAGTTCTTC. Its translation: CASSLRQGDYNEQFF.

This chain joins TRBV6-6 and TRBJ1-1; D might be TRBD1 (6 bases). Germline V lookup: CDR1 MNHNY, CDR2 SVGAGI (reference sequence). Trimming took off 0 bases at V and 10 bases at J, with 9 bases between the two ends. The CDR3 sequence is 12 residues long. The CDR3 DNA reads as TGTGCCAGCAGTTACTCACAGGGTCGAGCTTTCTTT. Translated, it gives CASSYSQGRAFF.